The 13 T cell receptor beta chains below come from one sample, sequenced in a study of response to subunit inactivated influenza vaccine. MiXCR, applied by TCRdb to the RT-PCR reads, yields one record per CDR3 protein. This sample carries a few hundred thousand distinct CDR3 sequences, approximately 20% of them seen once, and the ten largest clones take about 9.4%. This specimen consisted of PBMCs from blood, obtained less than 22 months after vaccination. The receptors here all came from a man between 50 and 70 years old who received an inactivated influenza vaccine.

Ten or more counts support this clonotype. This chain links TRBV7-9 with TRBJ1-1, with D unclear. V was shortened by 4 bases and J by 7 bases, with 10 bases between the two germline ends. There are 12 residues in the CDR3. CDR1 is SEHNR, CDR2 FQNEAQ, per germline (reference sequence). The CDR3, as DNA: TGTGCCAGCAGCTGGGCTTTAGGTGAAGCTTTCTTT. Translating it yields CASSWALGEAFF.

A note on this clonotype: An end of the junction does not agree with germline; a read error may underlie this. J is TRBJ2-3 and V is TRBV7-7; no clear D gene. CDR1 is SSHAT and CDR2 is FNYEAQ in the germline V gene (reference sequence). CDR3 size: 14 residues. CDR3 region: CASSFTFGTDTQYF. Here the CDR3 DNA reads TGTGCTAGCAGCTTTACCTTTGGCACAGATACGCAGTATTTT.

The rearrangement uses TRBV27 and TRBJ2-5, with 11 bases aligning to TRBD2. J was trimmed by 5 bases and V by 6 bases; bases with no gene match: 17. Germline lookup yields CDR1 MNHEY and CDR2 SMNVEV (reference sequence). The CDR3 has 18 residues. CDR3 amino acids: CASRPLRSSGRARETQYF. The CDR3, as DNA: TGTGCCAGCAGACCCCTCCGAAGTAGCGGGAGGGCCCGGGAGACCCAGTACTTC.

This clonotype was seen more than once but under ten times. This chain joins TRBV5-6 and TRBJ1-2; D is undetermined. V was trimmed by 6 bases and J by 2 bases, leaving 14 bases between them. Germline V gene lookup returns CDR1 SGHDT and CDR2 YYEEEE. The CDR3 has 14 amino acids. DNA of the CDR3: TGTGCCAGCACCCTGGAGGGCTTGAACTATGGCTACACCTTC. This sequence encodes CASTLEGLNYGYTF. Together with reference TRBV5-6 and TRBJ1-2, the CDR3 gives the full variable domain: DAGVTQSPTHLIKTRGQQVTLRCSPKSGHDTVSWYQQALGQGPQFIFQYYEEEERQRGNFPDRFSGHQFPNYSSELNVNALLLGDSALYLCASTLEGLNYGYTFGSGTRLTVV.

In its sample, this clonotype was seen many times. V is TRBV12-3 or TRBV12-4 and J is TRBJ1-2; D remains ambiguous. This CDR3 has 14 amino acids. V was cut by 1 base and J by 7 bases, with 13 bases left in between. In DNA, the CDR3 is TGTGCCAGCAGTTTAGGGGCAGTCTCCGGTGGCTACACCTTC. It translates to CASSLGAVSGGYTF.

About this clonotype itself: Since a much larger clone is just one base distant, this may be a read error. The V call is TRBV20-1, the J call TRBJ1-4; D unclear. The CDR3 runs to 15 residues. Germline CDR1 reads DFQATT; CDR2 reads SNEGSKA (reference sequence). The CDR3 DNA is TGCAGTGTCCAATCGGGGTCTGCAACTAATGAAAGACTGTTTTTT. Translating gives CSVQSGSATNERLFF.

This clonotype came up many times. This chain uses TRBV15 with TRBJ1-2; no clear D. The CDR3 spans 14 residues. The V gene lost 1 base and the J gene lost 4 bases, with 10 bases spanning the gap. Germline CDR1 and CDR2: LNHNV and YYDKDF (reference sequence). The CDR3: CATSRASTLYGYTF. CDR3 DNA: TGTGCCACCAGCAGAGCCTCTACACTCTATGGCTACACCTTC.

The rearrangement uses TRBV6-2 or TRBV6-3 and TRBJ2-7; no definite D call. The CDR3 sequence is 15 residues long. Looked up from germline, CDR1 is MNHEY and CDR2 is SVGEGT. The ends were cut back, 3 bases at V and 3 bases at J, with 15 bases in the middle. The CDR3: CASSYAVNGIYEQYF. The CDR3 coding sequence is TGTGCCAGCAGTTATGCAGTAAACGGCATCTACGAGCAGTACTTC.

The CDR3 coding sequence is TGTGCCAGCAGCCGCGGGCATAGGATAGAGACCCAGTACTTC. As protein: CASSRGHRIETQYF. The chain couples TRBV27 to TRBJ2-5; D might be TRBD2 (5 bases). The CDR3 is made up of 14 amino acids. V lost 6 bases and J lost 4, with 15 bases in between. Germline CDR1 MNHEY, CDR2 SMNVEV (reference sequence).

The genes are TRBV6-2 or TRBV6-3 and TRBJ1-3; unclear D gene. The CDR3 has 14 amino acids. Deletions cut 7 bases from V and 1 base from J, with 11 bases between. CDR1 is MNHEY, CDR2 SVGEGT, per germline. The CDR3 is CASTNRRSGNTIYF. CDR3 DNA sequence: TGTGCCAGCACGAATCGGCGGTCTGGAAACACCATATATTTT.

In the case of this clonotype: Compared with germline, one end of the junction differs, possibly owing to a read error. This chain connects TRBV5-1 to TRBJ1-4; D remains ambiguous. Germline CDR1 and CDR2: SGHRS and YFSETQ. CDR3 length: 14 residues. CDR3: CASSLEFTVRELLF. The CDR3 DNA follows: TGCGCCAGCAGCTTGGAATTTACGGTTCGGGAACTGTTATTT. The full variable domain, in which reference TRBV5-1 and TRBJ1-4 provide the parts outside the CDR3, is KAGVTQTPRYLIKTRGQQVTLSCSPISGHRSVSWYQQTPGQGLQFLFEYFSETQRNKGNFPGRFSGRQFSNSRSEMNVSTLELGDSALYLCASSLEFTVRELLFGSGTQLSVL.

This clonotype was seen only a few times. The rearrangement links TRBV5-5 to TRBJ1-2; D uncertain. The CDR3 loop spans 14 amino acids. In germline, CDR1 is SGHKS, CDR2 YYEKEE (reference sequence). The ends were cut back, 2 bases at V and 3 bases at J, with 11 bases in the middle. The DNA for the CDR3 is TGTGCCAGCAGCTTAGAACAGACTTACTATGGCTACACCTTC. As protein: CASSLEQTYYGYTF.

The chain recombines TRBV3-1 with TRBJ2-4; D is uncertain. There are 16 residues in the CDR3. CDR1 and CDR2 (germline): LGHDT, YNNKEL (reference sequence). V dropped 1 base and J dropped 0 bases, with 10 bases sitting between them. CDR3 bases: TGTGCCAGCAGCCAAGTCTTCGGGTCAGCCAAAAACATTCAGTACTTC. Protein sequence: CASSQVFGSAKNIQYF. The full variable domain, with the rest looked up from reference TRBV3-1 and TRBJ2-4, is DTAVSQTPKYLVTQMGNDKSIKCEQNLGHDTMYWYKQDSKKFLKIMFSYNNKELIINETVPNRFSPKSPDKAHLNLHINSLELGDSAVYFCASSQVFGSAKNIQYFGAGTRLSVL.